The following is a T cell receptor (beta chain) sequence with its context. What it recognizes is unknown. The ends were cut back, 0 bases at V and 2 bases at J, with 8 bases in the middle. Germline V gene sequence: CDR1 SGHRS, CDR2 YFSETQ. This CDR3 is 14 amino acids long. Donation came from healthy HIV-negative adults that had no recent acute infections or vaccinations. These data come from a study of shared clonotypes between healthy human individuals. Using approximately 200 ng DNA, 30,000 to 35,000 T cell genomes, the sorted-subset replicate PCRs were run. As processed by the authors: Quality scores were absent from the junction-only immunoSEQ sequences, so filtering differed. TCRdb's copy holds only in-frame clones and misses some; the assay was immunoSEQ multiplex PCR. For V, J and clone size, that table is used; D and trimming come from the DNA. In the table there are around 1,100,000 clones, roughly 77% of which are singletons.

Findings and caveats of the study: On the whole, naive subsets had larger estimated richness than memory subsets had.

This receptor was taken from a man aged 18 to 30 in good health. Some clones in this sample may be carry-over from other donors' samples. Sequencing was done on a sample of memory CD4+ T cells from PBMCs. As to subset: CD45RA-negative fraction. The genes are TRBV5-1 and TRBJ2-5; D is possibly TRBD1 (5 bases). In DNA form, the CDR3 reads TGCGCCAGCAGCTTGGGAAAGGGGCAAGAGACCCAGTACTTC. Translated: CASSLGKGQETQYF. The variable domain in full, with the rest retrieved from reference TRBV5-1 and TRBJ2-5, is KAGVTQTPRYLIKTRGQQVTLSCSPISGHRSVSWYQQTPGQGLQFLFEYFSETQRNKGNFPGRFSGRQFSNSRSEMNVSTLELGDSALYLCASSLGKGQETQYFGPGTRLLVL.